These 20 T cell receptor beta chains were all obtained from the same sample, sequenced in a study of response to subunit inactivated influenza vaccine. Each CDR3 protein gets one entry after TCRdb re-called the RT-PCR reads with MiXCR. Of about 520,000 distinct CDR3 sequences in the sample, about 25% were seen once. The sample consisted of CD4+ T cells sorted from PBMCs, taken roughly 5 days after vaccination. The receptors shown here come from a man aged 50 or older who received an inactivated influenza vaccine.

The CDR3 here is CAISDSFQGGAFF. CDR3 coding DNA: TGTGCCATCAGCGACTCCTTTCAGGGTGGAGCTTTCTTT. The V gene is TRBV10-3, the J gene TRBJ1-1; the D gene is possibly TRBD1 (5 bases). This CDR3 is 13 amino acids long. Germline V gene sequence: CDR1 ENHRY, CDR2 SYGVKD. Trimming took 6 bases from V and 10 from J, leaving 18 bases between them.

This clonotype was seen a handful of times. The chain links TRBV5-1 to TRBJ2-2, with D unresolved. Germline V gives CDR1 SGHRS, CDR2 YFSETQ. The germline V and J ends were trimmed by 0 bases and 5 bases, with 8 bases remaining between them. The CDR3 has 14 residues. The CDR3 DNA reads as TGCGCCAGCAGCTTGGGGCAGGCGACCGGGGAGCTGTTTTTT. Translated, it gives CASSLGQATGELFF.

This clonotype was seen at least ten times. V gene TRBV6-1 combines with J gene TRBJ1-5, with D unclear. The CDR3 consists of 13 residues. Trimming shortened V by 8 bases and J by 0 bases, and 8 bases separated the two germline ends. The V gene's germline CDR1 is MNHNS and CDR2 SASEGT. The CDR3 here is CASGTDSNQPQHF. CDR3 in DNA: TGTGCCAGCGGAACCGATAGCAATCAGCCCCAGCATTTT.

This clonotype was seen more than once but under ten times. V is TRBV28 and J is TRBJ2-4; D is perhaps TRBD1 (6 bases). Germline loops: CDR1 MDHEN, CDR2 SYDVKM. The germline V and J ends were trimmed by 3 bases and 1 base, with 13 bases remaining between them. CDR3 length: 16 residues. CDR3 region: CASSFPQGMAKNIQYF. The CDR3 DNA reads TGTGCCAGCAGTTTCCCCCAGGGGATGGCCAAAAACATTCAGTACTTC.

This rearrangement joins TRBV5-4 to TRBJ2-1; 7 bases fit TRBD2. V lost 4 bases, J lost 3 bases, and 10 bases stayed unmatched. Germline values: CDR1 SGHNT, CDR2 YYREEE (reference sequence). The CDR3 totals 16 residues. The CDR3 region has the DNA TGTGCCAGCAGCCGATCACTAGCGCGTTACTACAATGAGCAGTTCTTC. Translated, it gives CASSRSLARYYNEQFF.

The rearrangement joins TRBV4-3 to TRBJ2-1; 7 nucleotides match TRBD2. Germline V lookup: CDR1 LGHNA, CDR2 YSLEER. The CDR3 extends over 15 amino acids. The trim removed 0 bases at V and 6 bases at J, leaving 5 bases unmatched. CDR3 nucleotide sequence: TGCGCCAGCAGCCAAGATCCTAGCGGCCTCAATGAGCAGTTCTTC. Translation: CASSQDPSGLNEQFF.

The chain carries TRBV7-3 and TRBJ2-7; 8 nucleotides line up with TRBD2. The V gene's germline CDR1 is SGHTA and CDR2 FQGTGA. With V trimmed by 3 bases and J by 1 base, 8 bases remained unmatched. The CDR3 is 16 residues long. CDR3 sequence (DNA): TGTGCCAGCAGCTTCGGGGCGGGACTAGTATCCTACGAGCAGTACTTC. Translated, it gives CASSFGAGLVSYEQYF.

V gene TRBV27 combines with J gene TRBJ1-5; no definite D call. V was clipped by 6 bases and J by 0 bases, with 12 bases between them. The CDR3 is made up of 15 amino acids. Germline values: CDR1 MNHEY, CDR2 SMNVEV (reference sequence). The CDR3 protein is CASRPVWDSNQPQHF. CDR3 in DNA: TGTGCCAGCAGACCAGTGTGGGATAGCAATCAGCCCCAGCATTTT.

This chain uses TRBV5-1 with TRBJ2-7; 8 bases are a match to TRBD1. Germline values: CDR1 SGHRS, CDR2 YFSETQ. The CDR3 has 16 amino acids. Trimming at V came to 0 bases and at J to 3 bases, leaving 8 bases not matched to a gene. The CDR3 sequence: CASSLVGRGRDYEQYF. The CDR3 coding sequence is TGCGCCAGCAGCTTGGTGGGCAGGGGGCGAGACTACGAGCAGTACTTC.

In its sample, this clonotype was seen a few times. The chain joins TRBV19 to TRBJ1-2; TRBD1 matches at 7 bases. V gave up 7 bases and J gave up 4 bases; unmatched junction bases: 9. CDR1 is LNHDA and CDR2 is SQIVND in the germline V gene (reference sequence). CDR3 length equals 14 residues. CDR3 bases: TGTGCCAGTACCGAGGGACAGTTTTCCTATGGCTACACCTTC. Translated: CASTEGQFSYGYTF.

The chain joins TRBV7-2 to TRBJ1-2, with 8 nucleotides matching TRBD1. The CDR3 is 14 residues long. V was pared by 5 bases and J by 6 bases, with 8 bases of the junction left unmatched. The V gene's germline CDR1 is SGHTA and CDR2 FQGNSA. In DNA, the CDR3 is TGTGCCAGCAGCCAAGGACAGGGCGGGGATGGCTACACCTTC. Protein sequence: CASSQGQGGDGYTF.

This clonotype was observed a few times. The rearrangement joins TRBV9 to TRBJ2-3; D gene uncertain. Germline values: CDR1 SGDLS, CDR2 YYNGEE. The CDR3 loop spans 15 amino acids. V shed 3 bases and J shed 0 bases, with 11 bases lying between them. In nucleotides, the CDR3 is TGTGCCAGCAGCGGACACAGCGCTAGCACAGATACGCAGTATTTT. The encoded protein is CASSGHSASTDTQYF.

V usage is TRBV20-1 and J usage is TRBJ2-1, with TRBD2 identical over 9 bases. V dropped 0 bases and J dropped 8; count of bases not matched to a gene: 5. Germline V lookup: CDR1 DFQATT, CDR2 SNEGSKA (reference sequence). The length of the CDR3 is 14 residues. The CDR3, as DNA: TGCAGTGCTAGAGATAGCGGGAGCGCCGATGAGCAGTTCTTC. Its translation is CSARDSGSADEQFF.

This sequence joins TRBV7-2 and TRBJ2-3; the D is unclear. Looked up from germline, CDR1 is SGHTA and CDR2 is FQGNSA. CDR3 size: 16 residues. V was pared by 6 bases and J by 2 bases, with 18 bases between. The CDR3 coding sequence is TGTGCCAGCAGTTCCGTGAAGGACCCCCTCACAGATACGCAGTATTTT. Protein product: CASSSVKDPLTDTQYF.

The rearrangement links TRBV7-9 to TRBJ2-3, with D uncertain. Deletions cut 5 bases from V and 2 bases from J, with 8 bases between. The CDR3 has 13 amino acids. Germline-derived CDR1 and CDR2 are SEHNR and FQNEAQ (reference sequence). The CDR3 DNA reads as TGTGCCAGCAGCCACGCGAACACAGATACGCAGTATTTT. Translated: CASSHANTDTQYF. Complete variable domain (other parts from reference TRBV7-9 and TRBJ2-3): DTGVSQNPRHKITKRGQNVTFRCDPISEHNRLYWYRQTLGQGPEFLTYFQNEAQLEKSRLLSDRFSAERPKGSFSTLEIQRTEQGDSAMYLCASSHANTDTQYFGPGTRLTVL.

This clonotype was seen a handful of times. V usage is TRBV2 and J usage is TRBJ2-7; D gene unclear. This CDR3 contains 13 residues. V shed 8 bases and J shed 0 bases, with 11 bases lying between them. CDR1 and CDR2 from the germline V gene are SNHLY and FYNNEI. This chain's CDR3 is CASGSPSSYEQYF. Written as DNA, the CDR3 is TGTGCCAGCGGCAGCCCAAGCTCCTACGAGCAGTACTTC.

This clonotype has just a few counts. The V gene is TRBV10-3, the J gene TRBJ1-1; TRBD1 agrees at 7 bases. Germline lookup yields CDR1 ENHRY and CDR2 SYGVKD. The CDR3 extends over 15 amino acids. V lost 2 bases to trimming and J lost 5 bases; unmatched junction nucleotides: 8. CDR3 in amino acids: CAISEGETGRTEAFF. The CDR3 region has the DNA TGTGCCATCAGTGAGGGGGAGACAGGGCGGACTGAAGCTTTCTTT.

The chain employs TRBV4-1 and TRBJ2-1, with 16 bases identical to TRBD2. Germline-derived CDR1 and CDR2 are MGHRA and YSYEKL. V trimming: 5 bases; J trimming: 6 bases; junction bases outside the gene matches: 7. This CDR3 region has 17 residues. Here the CDR3 DNA reads TGCGCCAGCAGCACGGGACTAGCGGGGGGGAGTGGCAATGAGCAGTTCTTC. Amino acid sequence: CASSTGLAGGSGNEQFF.

The chain uses TRBV29-1 and TRBJ2-1; D uncertain. The CDR3 has 11 amino acids. Trimming shortened V by 4 bases and J by 8 bases, and 9 bases separated the two germline ends. CDR1 and CDR2 from the germline V gene are SQVTM and ANQGSEA. CDR3 DNA: TGCAGCGTTGGGGTCGGGCATGAGCAGTTCTTC. Protein: CSVGVGHEQFF.

The chain joins TRBV28 to TRBJ2-5; D may match TRBD1 or TRBD2 (5 bases each). Trimming cost V 1 base and J 3 bases, with 9 bases left between them. Germline lookup yields CDR1 MDHEN and CDR2 SYDVKM. CDR3 length: 14 amino acids. This chain's CDR3 is CASSLLGPEETQYF. The CDR3 nucleotides are TGTGCCAGCAGTTTATTGGGACCGGAAGAGACCCAGTACTTC.